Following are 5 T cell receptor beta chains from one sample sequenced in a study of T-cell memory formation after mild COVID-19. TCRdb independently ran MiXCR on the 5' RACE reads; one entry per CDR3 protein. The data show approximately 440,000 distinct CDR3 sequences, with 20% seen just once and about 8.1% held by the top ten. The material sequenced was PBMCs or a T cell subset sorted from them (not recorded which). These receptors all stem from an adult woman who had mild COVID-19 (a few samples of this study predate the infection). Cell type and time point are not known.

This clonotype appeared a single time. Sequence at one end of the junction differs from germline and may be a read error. The CDR3 spells CASSQVVTKEGIF. The CDR3 nucleotides are TGCGCCAGCAGCCAAGTTGTGACCAAGGAGGGGATCTTT. V gene TRBV4-3 combines with J gene TRBJ1-1; TRBD1 is a possible D gene (5 bases). The CDR3 extends over 13 amino acids. The V gene's germline CDR1 is LGHNA and CDR2 YSLEER.

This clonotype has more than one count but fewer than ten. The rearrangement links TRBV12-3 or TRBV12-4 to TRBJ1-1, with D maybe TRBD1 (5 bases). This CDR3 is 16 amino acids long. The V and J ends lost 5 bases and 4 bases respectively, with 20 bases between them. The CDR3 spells CASSRRDLPPGTEAFF. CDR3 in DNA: TGTGCCAGCAGTCGCCGGGACCTCCCGCCCGGCACTGAAGCTTTCTTT.

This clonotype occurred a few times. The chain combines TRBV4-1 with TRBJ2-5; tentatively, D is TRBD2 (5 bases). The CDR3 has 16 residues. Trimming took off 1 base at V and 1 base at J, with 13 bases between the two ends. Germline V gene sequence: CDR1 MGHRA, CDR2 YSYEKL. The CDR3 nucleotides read TGCGCCAGCAGCCAAGGTGAGGGAACTTTCCAAGAGACCCAGTACTTC. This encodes CASSQGEGTFQETQYF.

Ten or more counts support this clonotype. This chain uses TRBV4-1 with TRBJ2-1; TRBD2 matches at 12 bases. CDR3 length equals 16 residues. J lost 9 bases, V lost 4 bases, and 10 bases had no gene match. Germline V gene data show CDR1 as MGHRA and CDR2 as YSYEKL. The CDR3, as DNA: TGCGCCAGCAGCCTCTCCTCTAGCGGGGGGGCCGCTGAGCAGTTCTTC. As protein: CASSLSSSGGAAEQFF.

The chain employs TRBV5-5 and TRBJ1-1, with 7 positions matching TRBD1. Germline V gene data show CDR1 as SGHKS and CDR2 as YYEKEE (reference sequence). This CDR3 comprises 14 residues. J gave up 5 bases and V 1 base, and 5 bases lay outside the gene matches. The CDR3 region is CASSLTDRQTEAFF. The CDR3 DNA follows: TGTGCCAGCAGCTTGACGGACAGGCAAACTGAAGCTTTCTTT.